The rows below give T cell receptor beta chains drawn from one sample of a study of shared clonotypes between healthy human individuals. Only in-frame clones appear in the TCRdb table, and some are missing; sequencing was by immunoSEQ multiplex PCR. The sample lists 700,000 or so clones, around 72% occurring once. The sequenced material came from memory CD4+ T cells sorted from blood. The receptors were gathered from a woman under 40 in good health. Both conserved end residues are part of each CDR3. D genes are given only for firm matches. A row's size may be missing; if present it is once, few, many or a size class.

clone_size	d_call	j_call	v_call	cdr3_nt	cdr3_aa
NA	NA	TRBJ2-7	TRBV30	TGTGCCTGGAGTGTAGGGGTCTACGAGCAGTACTTC	CAWSVGVYEQYF
NA	TRBD1	TRBJ1-3	TRBV9	TGTGCCAGCAGCGTAACCCTTGCAGGGGGCGTGGACACCATATATTTT	CASSVTLAGGVDTIYF
NA	NA	TRBJ2-5	TRBV29-1	TGCAGCGTTATGAAGTTGGAGACCCAGTACTTC	CSVMKLETQYF
NA	TRBD1	TRBJ2-5	TRBV18	TGTGCCAGCTCACAGGGGGCCCAAGAGACCCAGTACTTC	CASSQGAQETQYF
NA	TRBD2	TRBJ2-7	TRBV10-2	TGCGCCAGCAGTGATTGGACTAGCGGGACCTACGAGCAGTACTTC	CASSDWTSGTYEQYF
once	NA	TRBJ2-3	TRBV6-1	TGTTCGAGCCGGTTCCCAACTAGCACAGATACGCAGTATTTT	CSSRFPTSTDTQYF
NA	TRBD2	TRBJ2-7	TRBV6-1	TGTGCCAGCAGTGAAGTTGAGGGAGCGGGGAGCCCCATCGAGCAGTACTTC	CASSEVEGAGSPIEQYF
once	NA	TRBJ2-5	TRBV27	TGTGCCAGCAGTTTACTAACTTCTCAAGAGACCCAGTACTTC	CASSLLTSQETQYF
NA	NA	TRBJ2-7	TRBV7-3	TGTGCCAGCAGCACACCGGGAACGGGGACCTACGAGCAGTACTTC	CASSTPGTGTYEQYF
many	NA	TRBJ1-1	TRBV11-1	TGTGCCAGCAGCTTATTCACAGGGAACACTGAAGCTTTCTTT	CASSLFTGNTEAFF
few	TRBD1	TRBJ1-3	TRBV9	TGTGCCAGCAGCGTAACAGGGGCCAACTCTGGAAACACCATATATTTT	CASSVTGANSGNTIYF
NA	TRBD2	TRBJ2-7	TRBV15	TGTGCCACCAGCCGGGGGGATTCCTACGAGCAGTACTTC	CATSRGDSYEQYF
few	TRBD2	TRBJ2-1	TRBV25-1	TGTGCCAGCGGAACTAGCGGGTGGCACAATGAGCAGTTCTTC	CASGTSGWHNEQFF
NA	NA	TRBJ1-4	TRBV18	TGTGCCAGCTCACCAGCGGGGCACACTAATGAAAAACTGTTTTTT	CASSPAGHTNEKLFF
NA	TRBD1	TRBJ2-7	TRBV10-2	TGCGCCAGCAGTGAATTGGCCCAGGGGGCGTCCTACGAGCAGTACTTC	CASSELAQGASYEQYF
NA	NA	TRBJ2-7	TRBV2	TGTGCCAGCAGTTGGGACCTCCCGTCCGAGCAGTACTTC	CASSWDLPSEQYF
few	NA	TRBJ2-2	TRBV11-1	TGTGCCAGCAGCTTCCAAAGGGGCACCGGGGAGCTGTTTTTT	CASSFQRGTGELFF
once	TRBD2	TRBJ2-6	TRBV19	TGTGCCAGTAGTAGCAGACTAGCGGCCGCTCAAACATCTGGGGCCAACGTCCTGACTTTC	CASSSRLAAAQTSGANVLTF
NA	TRBD2	TRBJ2-5	TRBV15	TGTGCCACCAGCAGTGGGGCTAGCGGGAGGGCCCGGGAAGAGACCCAGTACTTC	CATSSGASGRAREETQYF
once	TRBD1	TRBJ2-4	TRBV19	TGTGCCAGTATGCCCAGGGGGCTTGGGGCCAAAAACATTCAGTACTTC	CASMPRGLGAKNIQYF
NA	NA	TRBJ2-5	TRBV27	TGTGCCAGCAGCAGCACGGGCGGAACCCAGTACTTC	CASSSTGGTQYF
NA	NA	TRBJ1-2	TRBV7-2	TGTGCCAGCAGCTTCAAAGTTCTCGTGGGCTATGGCTACACCTTC	CASSFKVLVGYGYTF
NA	TRBD1	TRBJ1-1	TRBV5-1	TGCGCCAGCTCACAGGGGGCTAACACTGAAGCTTTCTTT	CASSQGANTEAFF
NA	TRBD1	TRBJ2-3	TRBV19	TGTGCCAGTAGTATCGGACAGGGAGGTTGGGAAGATACGCAGTATTTT	CASSIGQGGWEDTQYF
once	NA	TRBJ2-7	TRBV7-2	TGTGCCAGCAGCCAAGGTGAGAGGCACGAGCAGTACTTC	CASSQGERHEQYF
NA	NA	TRBJ2-2	TRBV9	TGTGCCAGCAGCGCTCAGGGAAACACCGGGGAGCTGTTTTTT	CASSAQGNTGELFF
few	NA	TRBJ1-5	TRBV5-1	TGCGCCAGCAGCTTGGGAGGCCCCAATCAGCCCCAGCATTTT	CASSLGGPNQPQHF
once	NA	TRBJ2-3	TRBV28	TGTGCCAGCAACATCTATGGAGGGGAAGATACGCAGTATTTT	CASNIYGGEDTQYF
few	NA	TRBJ2-1	TRBV7-8	TGTGCCAGCAGCCCTATACTTGCTCGAGTCGGAGGCAATGAGCAGTTCTTC	CASSPILARVGGNEQFF
NA	TRBD2	TRBJ2-5	TRBV13	TGTGCCAGCAGCTTAGACCGGGGAGGGAGAGAGACCCAGTACTTC	CASSLDRGGRETQYF
NA	NA	TRBJ2-7	TRBV6-5	TGTGCCAGCAGTTACTCGCCACACTCCTACGAGCAGTACTTC	CASSYSPHSYEQYF
NA	TRBD1	TRBJ1-1	TRBV7-9	TGTGCCAGCAGCCGAGGACAGGAGAACACTGAAGCTTTCTTT	CASSRGQENTEAFF
once	NA	TRBJ2-5	TRBV9	TGTGCCAGCAGCGTAGGGACAAATCTCGGGGGGACCCAGTACTTC	CASSVGTNLGGTQYF
NA	NA	TRBJ2-3	TRBV14	TGTGCCAGCAGCCAAGATCGGGCAGCAAACACAGATACGCAGTATTTT	CASSQDRAANTDTQYF
NA	NA	TRBJ2-7	TRBV6-5	TGTGCCAGCAGCCCCCGACCCCGCCACGAGCAGTACTTC	CASSPRPRHEQYF
NA	TRBD1	TRBJ2-7	TRBV25-1	TGTGCCAGCAGTGACTGGGACAGAGGAACCTACGAGCAGTACTTC	CASSDWDRGTYEQYF
NA	TRBD2	TRBJ2-7	TRBV6-5	TGTGCCAGCAGTTACTCGAGCGGGATCTCCTACGAGCAGTACTTC	CASSYSSGISYEQYF
NA	NA	TRBJ2-1	TRBV29-1	TGCAGCGTTGGCAGGAGACCCTCGGATGAGCAGTTCTTC	CSVGRRPSDEQFF
NA	NA	TRBJ1-2	TRBV19	TGTGCCAGTAGTATTGGGCAGGCCCGTGGTGGCTACACCTTC	CASSIGQARGGYTF
NA	TRBD2	TRBJ2-2	TRBV28	TGTGCCAGCAGTATAGAGCGGGAGACCGGGGAGCTGTTTTTT	CASSIERETGELFF
few	TRBD1	TRBJ2-4	TRBV7-2	TGTGCCAGCAGCTTAGTAGCCCTCTTACAGGGGGCCAAAAACATTCAGTACTTC	CASSLVALLQGAKNIQYF
NA	TRBD1	TRBJ1-1	TRBV5-1	TGCGCCAGCAGCCAGACAGGGGGTGGCACTGAAGCTTTCTTT	CASSQTGGGTEAFF
NA	TRBD2	TRBJ2-7	TRBV5-4	TGTGCCAGCAGTTCGCAAAGCGGGACTAGCTCCTACGAGCAGTACTTC	CASSSQSGTSSYEQYF
NA	TRBD1	TRBJ2-7	TRBV30	TGTGCCTGGAGTGTACCAGGGGGAACCTACGAGCAGTACTTC	CAWSVPGGTYEQYF
once	TRBD1	TRBJ1-1	TRBV4-1	TGCGCCAGCAGCCAAGCGTCAGGGGGCTGGACTTTCTTT	CASSQASGGWTFF